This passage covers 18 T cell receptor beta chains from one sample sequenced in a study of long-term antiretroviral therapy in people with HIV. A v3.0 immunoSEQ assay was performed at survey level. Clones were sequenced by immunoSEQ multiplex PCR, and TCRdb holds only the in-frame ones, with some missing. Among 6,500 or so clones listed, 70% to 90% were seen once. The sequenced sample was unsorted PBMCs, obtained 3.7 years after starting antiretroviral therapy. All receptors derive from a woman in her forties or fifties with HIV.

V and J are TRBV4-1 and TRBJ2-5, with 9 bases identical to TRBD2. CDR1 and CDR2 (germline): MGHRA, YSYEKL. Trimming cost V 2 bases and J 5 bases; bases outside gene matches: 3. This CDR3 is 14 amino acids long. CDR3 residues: CASSQRTSEETQYF. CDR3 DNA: TGCGCCAGCAGCCAAAGGACTAGCGAGGAGACCCAGTACTTC.

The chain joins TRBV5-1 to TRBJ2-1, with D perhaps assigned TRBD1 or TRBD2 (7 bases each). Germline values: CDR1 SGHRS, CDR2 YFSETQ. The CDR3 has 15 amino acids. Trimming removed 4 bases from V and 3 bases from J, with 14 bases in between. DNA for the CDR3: TGCGCCAGCAGCAGCGGGACAGATGACTACAATGAGCAGTTCTTC. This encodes CASSSGTDDYNEQFF.

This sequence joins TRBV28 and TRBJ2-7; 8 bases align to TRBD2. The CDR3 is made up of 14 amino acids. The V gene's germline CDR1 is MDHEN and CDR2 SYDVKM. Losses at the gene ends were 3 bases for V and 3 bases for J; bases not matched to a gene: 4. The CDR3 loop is CASSFERELYEQYF. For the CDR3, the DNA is TGTGCCAGCAGTTTCGAGCGGGAGCTCTACGAGCAGTACTTC. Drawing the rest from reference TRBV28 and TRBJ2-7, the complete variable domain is DVKVTQSSRYLVKRTGEKVFLECVQDMDHENMFWYRQDPGLGLRLIYFSYDVKMKEKGDIPEGYSVSREKKERFSLILESASTNQTSMYLCASSFERELYEQYFGPGTRLTVT.

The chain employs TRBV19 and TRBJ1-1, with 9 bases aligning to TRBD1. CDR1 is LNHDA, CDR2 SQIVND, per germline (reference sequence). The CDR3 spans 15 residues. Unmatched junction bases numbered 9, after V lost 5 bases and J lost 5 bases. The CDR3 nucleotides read TGTGCCAGTAGTTTATCCGGGACAGGGTTAACTGAAGCTTTCTTT. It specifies CASSLSGTGLTEAFF.

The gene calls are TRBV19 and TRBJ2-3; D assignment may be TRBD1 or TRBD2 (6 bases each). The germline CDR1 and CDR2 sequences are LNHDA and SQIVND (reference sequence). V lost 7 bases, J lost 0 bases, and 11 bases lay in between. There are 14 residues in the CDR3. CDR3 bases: TGTGCCAGTAAGGGGGGCATGAGCACAGATACGCAGTATTTT. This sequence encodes CASKGGMSTDTQYF.

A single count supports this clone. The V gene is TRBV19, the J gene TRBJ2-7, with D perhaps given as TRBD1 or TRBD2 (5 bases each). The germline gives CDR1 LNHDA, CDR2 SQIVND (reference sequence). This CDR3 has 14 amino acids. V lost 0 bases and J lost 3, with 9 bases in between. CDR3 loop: CASSIDWDGYEQYF. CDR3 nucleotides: TGTGCCAGTAGTATAGATTGGGACGGCTACGAGCAGTACTTC.

CDR3 nucleotide sequence: TGTGCCAGCAGCTTGACAGATAACTATGGCTACACCTTC. Its translation is CASSLTDNYGYTF. V gene TRBV5-6 combines with J gene TRBJ1-2; D is uncertain. Trimming shortened V by 1 base and J by 1 base, and 5 bases separated the two germline ends. Germline CDR1 is SGHDT and CDR2 is YYEEEE. This CDR3 comprises 13 residues.

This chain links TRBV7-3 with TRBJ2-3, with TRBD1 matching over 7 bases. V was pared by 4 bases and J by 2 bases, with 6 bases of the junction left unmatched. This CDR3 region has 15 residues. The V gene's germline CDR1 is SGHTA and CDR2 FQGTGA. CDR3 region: CASSSSGTVTDTQYF. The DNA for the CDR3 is TGTGCCAGCAGCTCCTCCGGGACAGTCACAGATACGCAGTATTTT. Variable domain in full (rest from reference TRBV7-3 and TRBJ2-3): GAGVSQTPSNKVTEKGKYVELRCDPISGHTALYWYRQSLGQGPEFLIYFQGTGAADDSGLPNDRFFAVRPEGSVSTLKIQRTERGDSAVYLCASSSSGTVTDTQYFGPGTRLTVL.

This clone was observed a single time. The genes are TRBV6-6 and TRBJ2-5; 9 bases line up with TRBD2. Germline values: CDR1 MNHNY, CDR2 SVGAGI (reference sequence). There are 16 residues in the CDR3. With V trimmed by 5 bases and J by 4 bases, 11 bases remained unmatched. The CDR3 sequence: CASSPQAGGSGETQYF. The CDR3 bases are TGTGCCAGCAGTCCCCAAGCGGGAGGTTCCGGAGAGACCCAGTACTTC.

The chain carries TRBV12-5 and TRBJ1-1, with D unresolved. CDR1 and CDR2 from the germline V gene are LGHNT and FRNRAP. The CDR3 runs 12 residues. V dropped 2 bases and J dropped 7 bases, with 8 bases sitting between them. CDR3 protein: CASGLLQSEAFF. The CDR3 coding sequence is TGTGCTAGTGGTTTGCTACAGAGTGAAGCTTTCTTT.

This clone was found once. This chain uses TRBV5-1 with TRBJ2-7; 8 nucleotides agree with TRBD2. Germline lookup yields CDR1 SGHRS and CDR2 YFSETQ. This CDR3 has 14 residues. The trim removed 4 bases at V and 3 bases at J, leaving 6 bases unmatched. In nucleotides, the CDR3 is TGCGCCAGCAGCCCCTCGGGACTAGGCTACGAGCAGTACTTC. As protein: CASSPSGLGYEQYF.

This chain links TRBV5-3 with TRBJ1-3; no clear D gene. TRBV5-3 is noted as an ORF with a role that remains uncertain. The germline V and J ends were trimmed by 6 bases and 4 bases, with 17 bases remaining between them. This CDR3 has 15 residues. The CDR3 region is CARTIPTDGGNTIYF. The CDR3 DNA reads TGTGCCAGAACCATACCCACGGACGGAGGAAACACCATATATTTT.

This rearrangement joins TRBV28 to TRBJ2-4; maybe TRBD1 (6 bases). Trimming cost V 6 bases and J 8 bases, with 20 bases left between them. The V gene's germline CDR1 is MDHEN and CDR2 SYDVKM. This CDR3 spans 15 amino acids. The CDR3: CASSPNLQGTDIQYF. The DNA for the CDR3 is TGTGCCAGCAGCCCCAACTTACAGGGTACGGACATTCAGTACTTC.

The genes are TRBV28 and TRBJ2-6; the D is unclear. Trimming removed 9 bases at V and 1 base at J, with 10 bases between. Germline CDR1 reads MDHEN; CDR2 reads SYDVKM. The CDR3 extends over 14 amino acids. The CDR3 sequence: CARRTPSGANVLTF. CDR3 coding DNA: TGTGCCAGGAGAACCCCATCTGGGGCCAACGTCCTGACTTTC.

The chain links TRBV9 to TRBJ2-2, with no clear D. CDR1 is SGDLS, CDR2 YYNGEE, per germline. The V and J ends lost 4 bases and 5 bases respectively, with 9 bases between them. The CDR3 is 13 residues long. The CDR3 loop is CASSSLQTGELFF. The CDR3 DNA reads TGTGCCAGCAGCAGTCTACAAACCGGGGAGCTGTTTTTT.

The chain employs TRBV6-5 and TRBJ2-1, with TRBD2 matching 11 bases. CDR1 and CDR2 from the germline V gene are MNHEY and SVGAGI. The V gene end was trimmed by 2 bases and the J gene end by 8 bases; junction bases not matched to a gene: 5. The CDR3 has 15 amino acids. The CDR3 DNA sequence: TGTGCCAGCAGTTACACCGGGACTAGCGGTTATGAGCAGTTCTTC. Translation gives CASSYTGTSGYEQFF.

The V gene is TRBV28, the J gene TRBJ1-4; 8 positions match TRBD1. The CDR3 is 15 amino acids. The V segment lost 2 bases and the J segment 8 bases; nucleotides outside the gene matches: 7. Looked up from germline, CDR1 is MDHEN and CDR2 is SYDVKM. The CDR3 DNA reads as TGTGCCAGCAGTTTACCCGGGACAGGACGGGAAAAACTGTTTTTT. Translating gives CASSLPGTGREKLFF.

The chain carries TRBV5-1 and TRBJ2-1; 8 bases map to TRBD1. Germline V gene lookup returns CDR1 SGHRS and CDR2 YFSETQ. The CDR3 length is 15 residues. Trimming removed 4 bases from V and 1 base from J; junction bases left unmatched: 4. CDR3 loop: CASSAGQGSYNEQFF. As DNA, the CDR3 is TGCGCCAGCAGCGCCGGACAGGGTTCCTACAATGAGCAGTTCTTC.